This T cell receptor (beta chain) was sequenced for a study of memory CD4+ T cells and cytomegalovirus serostatus (dated by TCRdb to about 2019). Study-wide context: The cohort included roughly 35 healthy adults from Belgium, of whom 9 were CMV seropositive and about 25 were CMV seronegative. To replicate a published TCR-based CMV serostatus classifier, the researchers sequenced the CD4+ memory TCRbeta repertoires of a Belgian cohort whose cytomegalovirus serostatus was known. What the work shows at the level of the full study, not this receptor alone: The results were interpreted as suggesting that the CMV-associated TCR signature is mostly present in the CD4+ memory repertoire. Unlike the original study, which covered naive and memory CD4+ and CD8+ populations, the Belgian study sequenced only CD4+CD45RO+ memory cells. A median bootstrapped AUC of 0.95 with a 95% CI of 0.76-1.00 was achieved on the Belgian cohort by the original-framework classifier. CMV serostatus prediction reached a median bootstrapped AUC of approximately 0.95 with the original framework and just under 0.93 with a US-trained random forest. Among the 150 to 200 previously reported CMV-associated TCRbeta sequences, approximately 70 showed up in the CD4+ memory repertoires, with each one found in between one and five individuals.

Trimming removed 0 bases from V and 9 bases from J, leaving 18 bases between the germline ends. Counted from cysteine to valine, this CDR3 has 14 amino acids. The entry retains the CDR3 DNA only, 42 bases that are in frame from base 1. CDR1 and CDR2, looked up from the germline V gene (reference sequence), are GTSNPN and SVGIG. Genomic DNA was extracted from sorted cells with the Quick-DNA Microprep Kit. Amplification of TCRbeta DNA was done with the immunoSEQ hsTCRbeta kit, following the protocol from the manufacturer. An Illumina MiSeq instrument was used to sequence the TCRbeta libraries. Per the source publication's procedure: Removing out-of-frame sequences left 2,204,828 distinct TCRbeta sequences, an average of about 70,000 per individual. Each individual was scored according to the count of 164 previously reported CMV-associated TCRbeta sequences and the total productive distinct TCRbeta count. A beta-binomial model was reimplemented in Python, and random forests from scikit-learn, run with default parameters, were trained on data from the US cohort. On the Belgian cohort, classifier performance was reported as the median AUC, along with percentile confidence intervals, across 10,000 bootstrap iterations. Imported from immuneACCESS, the table was reduced by TCRdb to in-frame sequences with V and J called. These copies leave out some clones; in studies compared against another copy, an unresolved V gene accounts for under half, and the cause of the remainder is not known. Clone size and the V and J calls come from that table; the DNA yielded D and trimming. This sample comprises about 56,000 clones, 70% to 75% of them detected only once. The ten largest clones represent 2.6% of the sample.

A FACSAria II was used to sort memory CD4+ T cells, defined as single viable CD3+CD4+CD8-CD45RO+ cells. CMV serostatus was assessed using a Roche Elecsys assay, by which serum IgG against CMV pp150, pp28, p38 and p52 was detected. After thawing, total CD4+ T cells were enriched by positive selection with CD4 magnetic microbeads. The samples came from a different study that was designed specifically to examine the CD4+ T cell memory repertoire. Peripheral blood mononuclear cells were isolated and cryopreserved following standard operating procedures; serum was stored at -80 °C. The staining relied on CD3-PerCP (BW264/56), CD4-APC (RPA-T4), CD45RO-PE (UCHT1) and CD8-Pacific Orange (3B5) antibodies, and Sytox blue was used to exclude non-viable cells. Comments on this clone: There is no known antigen for this receptor. No qualities accompany the bases; no much larger clone lies one base away.

The receptor's source is an adult in good health and CMV-seropositive. The source material was memory CD4+ T cells from blood. Recombination connected TRBV30 to TRBJ2-7; the D gene is possibly TRBD2, with 5 bases matching. The nucleotide sequence reads as follows: TGTGCCTGGAGTGTTCGGGGTTCCCCCTCCGGGCAGTACGTC. Translated, it reads CAWSVRGSPSGQYV.